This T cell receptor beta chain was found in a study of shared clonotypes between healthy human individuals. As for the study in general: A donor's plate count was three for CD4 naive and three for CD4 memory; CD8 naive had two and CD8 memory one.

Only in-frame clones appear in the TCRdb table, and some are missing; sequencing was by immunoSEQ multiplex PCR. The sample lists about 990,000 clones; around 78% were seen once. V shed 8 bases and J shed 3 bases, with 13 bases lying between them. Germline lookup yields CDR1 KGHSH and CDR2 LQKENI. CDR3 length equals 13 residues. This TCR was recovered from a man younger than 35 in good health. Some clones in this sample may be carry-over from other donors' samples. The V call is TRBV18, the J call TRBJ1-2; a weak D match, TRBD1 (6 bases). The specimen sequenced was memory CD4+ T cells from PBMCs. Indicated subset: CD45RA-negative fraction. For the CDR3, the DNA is TGTGCCAGCGCAAGGGGGGCCGACTATGGCTACACCTTC. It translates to CASARGADYGYTF. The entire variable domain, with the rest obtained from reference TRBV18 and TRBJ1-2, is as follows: NAGVMQNPRHLVRRRGQEARLRCSPMKGHSHVYWYRQLPEEGLKFMVYLQKENIIDESGMPKERFSAEFPKEGPSILRIQQVVRGDSAAYFCASARGADYGYTFGSGTRLTVV.